Below are 27 T cell receptor beta chains sequenced from a single sample in a study of shared clonotypes between healthy human individuals. Produced via immunoSEQ multiplex PCR; TCRdb's table is partial and in-frame only. The sample includes 450,000 to 600,000 clones, roughly 78% seen only once; the top ten take around 12%. The specimen sequenced was PBMCs. The receptor source for this set is a woman in her thirties or forties in good health. Some clones in this sample may be carry-over from other donors' samples.

The rearrangement links TRBV4-1 to TRBJ1-1; the D gene is possibly TRBD1 (5 bases). V lost 1 base and J 5 bases, leaving 11 bases between the germline ends. The CDR3 sequence is 14 residues long. Per germline, CDR1 MGHRA and CDR2 YSYEKL. CDR3 residues: CASSQVSGGTEAFF. Written as DNA, the CDR3 is TGCGCCAGCAGCCAAGTTTCGGGGGGGACTGAAGCTTTCTTT.

The genes are TRBV2 and TRBJ2-1; 7 nucleotides align to TRBD2. Trimming removed 7 bases from V and 0 bases from J; junction bases left unmatched: 3. Germline loops: CDR1 SNHLY, CDR2 FYNNEI. This CDR3 is built from 14 residues. CDR3 loop: CASIGGSSYNEQFF. Written as DNA, the CDR3 is TGTGCCAGCATCGGCGGGAGCTCCTACAATGAGCAGTTCTTC. Variable domain in full (rest from reference TRBV2 and TRBJ2-1): EPEVTQTPSHQVTQMGQEVILRCVPISNHLYFYWYRQILGQKVEFLVSFYNNEISEKSEIFDDQFSVERPDGSNFTLKIRSTKLEDSAMYFCASIGGSSYNEQFFGPGTRLTVL.

With regard to this clone: This CDR3 is also generated by other DNA sequences in the sample. This chain's CDR3 is CASSSQGTEAFF. The DNA of the CDR3 is TGTGCCAGCAGCTCTCAGGGAACTGAAGCTTTCTTT. The rearrangement uses TRBV7-9 and TRBJ1-1, with a tentative D call TRBD1 (5 bases). The CDR3 length is 12 residues. The V and J ends lost 4 bases and 5 bases respectively, with 8 bases between them. Germline V gives CDR1 SEHNR, CDR2 FQNEAQ (reference sequence).

This clone was seen only once. The identical CDR3 is also encoded by other nucleotide sequences in the sample. The CDR3 DNA sequence: TGTGCCTGGAGTAGTGGCGTGGGCTACACCTTC. This sequence encodes CAWSSGVGYTF. The chain carries TRBV30 and TRBJ1-2; D is unresolved. CDR1 and CDR2 (germline): GTSNPN, SVGIG (reference sequence). Deletions cut 2 bases from V and 8 bases from J, with 9 bases between. There are 11 residues in the CDR3. Together with reference TRBV30 and TRBJ1-2, the CDR3 gives the full variable domain: SQTIHQWPATLVQPVGSPLSLECTVEGTSNPNLYWYRQAAGRGLQLLFYSVGIGQISSEVPQNLSASRPQDRQFILSSKKLLLSDSGFYLCAWSSGVGYTFGSGTRLTVV.

The chain combines TRBV6-5 with TRBJ2-5, with a tentative D call TRBD2 (6 bases). TRBJ2-7 explains the end of the DNA better; the J call may be wrong. CDR1 and CDR2 from the germline V gene are MNHEY and SVGAGI. This CDR3 spans 15 amino acids. CDR3 loop: CASSYSEAGIYEQYF. As DNA, the CDR3 is TGTGCCAGCAGTTACTCGGAGGCGGGAATCTACGAGCAGTACTTC.

The rearrangement uses TRBV28 and TRBJ1-2; the D is unclear. CDR3 length: 12 amino acids. The germline V gene has CDR1 MDHEN and CDR2 SYDVKM. V was pared by 1 base and J by 8 bases, with 8 bases between. CDR3 in DNA: TGTGCCAGCAGTTTATCGGTCTGGGGCTACACCTTC. Its translation is CASSLSVWGYTF.

V usage is TRBV6-1 and J usage is TRBJ2-3; the match to TRBD1 covers 7 bases. Trimming cost V 5 bases and J 6 bases; bases outside gene matches: 8. The germline V gene has CDR1 MNHNS and CDR2 SASEGT. This CDR3 is 14 amino acids long. The CDR3 loop is CASSSAAGGDTQYF. The DNA of the CDR3 is TGTGCCAGCAGTAGCGCAGCAGGGGGTGATACGCAGTATTTT.

The chain carries TRBV6-1 and TRBJ1-1; 9 nucleotides agree with TRBD1. This CDR3 spans 15 amino acids. Trimming removed 3 bases from V and 3 bases from J; junction bases left unmatched: 5. Per germline, CDR1 MNHNS and CDR2 SASEGT. The DNA for the CDR3 is TGTGCCAGCAGTGAGGACGACAGGGGGGACACTGAAGCTTTCTTT. It specifies CASSEDDRGDTEAFF.

J is TRBJ2-1 and V is TRBV30; D remains ambiguous. Looked up from germline, CDR1 is GTSNPN and CDR2 is SVGIG (reference sequence). Deletions cut 8 bases from V and 1 base from J, with 15 bases between. This CDR3 has 14 amino acids. This CDR3 reads CAAWNLNSYNEQFF. The CDR3 coding sequence is TGTGCCGCCTGGAACCTAAATTCCTACAATGAGCAGTTCTTC.

There are a few counts of this clone. The rearrangement joins TRBV29-1 to TRBJ1-1, with D possibly being TRBD1 (6 bases). The CDR3 loop spans 10 amino acids. Trimming took 2 bases from V and 11 from J, leaving 9 bases between them. Germline V gives CDR1 SQVTM, CDR2 ANQGSEA. CDR3 in amino acids: CSVEWGRAFF. The DNA of the CDR3 is TGCAGCGTTGAATGGGGGCGCGCTTTCTTT.

This sequence joins TRBV4-1 and TRBJ2-3; TRBD1 matches 9 bases. V lost 5 bases to trimming and J lost 4 bases; unmatched junction nucleotides: 13. Germline V lookup: CDR1 MGHRA, CDR2 YSYEKL. The CDR3 contains 17 residues. This CDR3 is CASSSAGTGSYSDTQYF. The DNA for the CDR3 is TGCGCCAGCAGCTCCGCCGGGACAGGGAGCTATTCAGATACGCAGTATTTT.

With respect to this clone: An end of the junction does not agree with germline; a read error may underlie this. The chain employs TRBV7-7 and TRBJ2-1, with 10 bases matching TRBD2. This CDR3 spans 15 amino acids. Germline CDR1 is SSHAT and CDR2 is FNYEAQ (reference sequence). The CDR3 DNA sequence: TGTGCTAGCAGCTTAGGGACTAGCGCCTCCAATGAGCAGTTCTTC. Protein: CASSLGTSASNEQFF.

This clone has just a few counts. The chain combines TRBV25-1 with TRBJ2-3, with 11 nucleotides matching TRBD2. This CDR3 has 13 residues. J gave up 5 bases and V 6 bases, and 1 base lay outside the gene matches. CDR1 and CDR2 (germline): MGHDK, SYGVNS. CDR3 amino acids: CASSGLAGDTQYF. The CDR3, as DNA: TGTGCCAGCAGCGGACTAGCGGGAGATACGCAGTATTTT.

This clone was recorded at least ten times. The chain combines TRBV7-8 with TRBJ2-5; D call uncertain. Germline V gene data show CDR1 as SGHVS and CDR2 as FQNEAQ. Trimming took 0 bases from V and 4 from J, leaving 6 bases between them. The CDR3 totals 13 residues. DNA of the CDR3: TGTGCCAGCAGCTTAGCGGTATTAGAGACCCAGTACTTC. Translating it yields CASSLAVLETQYF.

The CDR3 loop reads CASSYLQGSGANVLTF. Written as DNA, the CDR3 is TGTGCCAGCAGCTACCTACAGGGGTCTGGGGCCAACGTCCTGACTTTC. The rearrangement uses TRBV6-5 and TRBJ2-6; 7 bases map to TRBD1. Per germline, CDR1 MNHEY and CDR2 SVGAGI. CDR3 size: 16 residues. Unmatched junction bases numbered 6, after V lost 6 bases and J lost 1 base.

This chain uses TRBV11-3 with TRBJ2-2, with TRBD1 as a possible D gene (6 bases). The germline CDR1 and CDR2 sequences are SGHNT and YENEEA. The V and J ends lost 2 bases and 5 bases respectively, with 6 bases between them. This CDR3 is built from 13 residues. This CDR3 reads CASSLQGTGELFF. DNA for the CDR3: TGTGCCAGCAGCTTACAGGGGACCGGGGAGCTGTTTTTT.

J is TRBJ1-6 and V is TRBV2; no firm D call. The CDR3 loop spans 14 amino acids. CDR1 SNHLY and CDR2 FYNNEI come from the germline V gene. V lost 6 bases and J lost 7, with 13 bases in between. CDR3 coding DNA: TGTGCCAGCAGGGAAAACTTTGTGAATTCACCCCTCCACTTT. It specifies CASRENFVNSPLHF.

CDR3 sequence: CASSLAGGETQYF. DNA for the CDR3: TGTGCCAGCAGCCTAGCGGGGGGAGAGACCCAGTACTTC. V gene TRBV7-3 combines with J gene TRBJ2-5; 11 bases map to TRBD2. The J segment lost 4 bases and the V segment lost 5 bases, leaving 0 bases of the junction unmatched. Germline CDR1 is SGHTA and CDR2 is FQGTGA. This CDR3 contains 13 residues.

V and J are TRBV11-2 and TRBJ2-1; 10 bases agree with TRBD2. CDR3 length: 18 amino acids. CDR1 and CDR2 (germline): SGHAT, FQNNGV. The V gene end was trimmed by 1 base and the J gene end by 8 bases; junction bases not matched to a gene: 14. CDR3 region: CASSLAQRAGGPSDEQFF. DNA of the CDR3: TGTGCCAGCAGCTTAGCCCAGCGAGCGGGAGGGCCCTCGGATGAGCAGTTCTTC. Drawing the rest from reference TRBV11-2 and TRBJ2-1, the complete variable domain is EAGVAQSPRYKIIEKRQSVAFWCNPISGHATLYWYQQILGQGPKLLIQFQNNGVVDDSQLPKDRFSAERLKGVDSTLKIQPAKLEDSAVYLCASSLAQRAGGPSDEQFFGPGTRLTVL.

The chain combines TRBV6-6 with TRBJ2-5, with D perhaps assigned TRBD1 or TRBD2 (5 bases each). Trimming removed 1 base at V and 5 bases at J, with 11 bases between. There are 14 residues in the CDR3. Germline-derived CDR1 and CDR2 are MNHNY and SVGAGI (reference sequence). For the CDR3, the DNA is TGTGCCAGCAGTTACTGGGGCAGGGACGAGACCCAGTACTTC. Protein sequence: CASSYWGRDETQYF.

The rearrangement uses TRBV6-6 and TRBJ2-6, with D unclear. This CDR3 is 15 amino acids long. The V end lost 2 bases, the J end lost 0 bases, and 5 bases lay between the germline ends. Germline V gives CDR1 MNHNY, CDR2 SVGAGI (reference sequence). In DNA, the CDR3 is TGTGCCAGCAGTTACGATACCTCTGGGGCCAACGTCCTGACTTTC. Protein product: CASSYDTSGANVLTF.

The CDR3 nucleotides read TGCAGCGTTGGGGTCTCAGGAGGGAATCAGCCCCAGCATTTT. Translated, it gives CSVGVSGGNQPQHF. The gene calls are TRBV29-1 and TRBJ1-5; D is unclear. Germline assignment: CDR1 SQVTM and CDR2 ANQGSEA. The CDR3 runs 14 residues. The germline V and J ends were trimmed by 4 bases and 4 bases, with 14 bases remaining between them.

Points on this clone: The sample holds other DNA sequences that translate to the same CDR3. CDR3 loop: CSATGYYGYTF. The CDR3 DNA sequence: TGCAGTGCTACGGGGTACTATGGCTACACCTTC. The chain is built from TRBV20-1 and TRBJ1-2; D unresolved. The CDR3 runs 11 residues. V lost 4 bases and J 3 bases, leaving 6 bases between the germline ends. Looked up from germline, CDR1 is DFQATT and CDR2 is SNEGSKA (reference sequence).

In nucleotides, the CDR3 is TGTGCCAGCAGTAACATTCCGGATCAGCCCCAGCATTTT. Its protein is CASSNIPDQPQHF. V is TRBV28 and J is TRBJ1-5; D is unresolved. The CDR3 totals 13 residues. CDR1 and CDR2 (germline): MDHEN, SYDVKM. V was shortened by 5 bases and J by 5 bases, with 10 bases between the two germline ends. The full variable domain, its missing parts supplied by reference TRBV28 and TRBJ1-5, is DVKVTQSSRYLVKRTGEKVFLECVQDMDHENMFWYRQDPGLGLRLIYFSYDVKMKEKGDIPEGYSVSREKKERFSLILESASTNQTSMYLCASSNIPDQPQHFGDGTRLSIL.

This sequence joins TRBV27 and TRBJ2-1; 10 nucleotides align to TRBD2. V gave up 6 bases and J gave up 10 bases; unmatched junction bases: 12. The CDR3 loop spans 15 amino acids. Germline assignment: CDR1 MNHEY and CDR2 SMNVEV (reference sequence). Written as DNA, the CDR3 is TGTGCCAGCAGCTTAGCCCTTGGACTAGCGGAAGAGCAGTTCTTC. Its protein product is CASSLALGLAEEQFF.

The chain recombines TRBV4-3 with TRBJ1-2; no clear D. Germline V gene lookup returns CDR1 LGHNA and CDR2 YSLEER. Trimming shortened V by 4 bases and J by 2 bases, and 11 bases separated the two germline ends. The CDR3 runs 14 residues. The CDR3 here is CASSLRTANYGYTF. The CDR3 region has the DNA TGCGCCAGCAGCCTACGGACGGCGAACTATGGCTACACCTTC.

This chain joins TRBV10-3 and TRBJ2-7; 14 nucleotides match TRBD2. The CDR3 is 13 residues long. Trimming took 6 bases from V and 9 from J; bases not matched to a gene: 4. The germline V gene encodes CDR1 ENHRY and CDR2 SYGVKD. The CDR3 nucleotides are TGTGCCATCAGGGGGACTAGCGGGAGAGGGCAGTACTTC. Its protein is CAIRGTSGRGQYF.